This TCR beta chain was found in a study of blood T cell repertoires in COVID-19. Overall study context: The United States, Italy and Spain provided the acute and convalescent COVID-19 samples. In each case, the material was cDNA or gDNA derived from T cells, B-cell-depleted T cells, or PBMCs.

With 0 bases removed from V and 1 base from J, the gap between germline ends came to 11 bases. Germline V gene sequence: CDR1 SGDLS, CDR2 YYNGEE. This CDR3 has 16 amino acids. This clone has a single count. Per the original data handling: The authors estimated nucleated cell counts from reference gene primer amplification. Clones were sequenced by immunoSEQ multiplex PCR, and TCRdb holds only the in-frame ones, with some missing. The V and J calls and the clone size are those of that table, but D and trimming were determined from the DNA. The table has roughly 700,000 clones, around 90% seen once. The receptor was isolated from a woman younger than 30 with acute or convalescent COVID-19. The specimen was peripheral blood. The chain employs TRBV9 and TRBJ1-3; no reliable D call. CDR3 nucleotides: TGTGCCAGCAGCGTAGAAGGCCAGGTTTCTGGAAACACCATATATTTT. Translating it yields CASSVEGQVSGNTIYF.